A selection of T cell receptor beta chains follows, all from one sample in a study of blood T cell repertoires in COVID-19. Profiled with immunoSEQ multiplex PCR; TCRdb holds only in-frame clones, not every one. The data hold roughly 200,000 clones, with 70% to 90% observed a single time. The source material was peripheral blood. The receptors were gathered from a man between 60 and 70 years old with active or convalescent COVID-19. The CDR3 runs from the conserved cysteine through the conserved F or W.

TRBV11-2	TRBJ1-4	CASGGGRREKLFF
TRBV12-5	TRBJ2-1	CASGLNSHEQFF
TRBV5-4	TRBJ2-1	CASSRTGGGSYNEQFF
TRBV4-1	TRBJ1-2	CASSQVPDRANYGYTF
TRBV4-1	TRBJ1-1	CATRDPMTEINTEAFF
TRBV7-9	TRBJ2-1	CASSLNYNEQFF
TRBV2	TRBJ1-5	CASSEDTNQPQHF
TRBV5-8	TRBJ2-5	CASSADTQETQYF
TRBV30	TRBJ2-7	CAWSGVSVLEQYF
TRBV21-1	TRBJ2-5	CASSKVVGGDESGRAQETQYF
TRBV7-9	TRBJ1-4	CASSSGTGGALNEKLFF
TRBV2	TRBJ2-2	CASRVGNTGELFF
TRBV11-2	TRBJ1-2	CASSLDYSPHGYTF
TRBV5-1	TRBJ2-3	CASSSGTGYTDTQYF
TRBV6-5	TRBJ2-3	CASSYRKSGNTQYF
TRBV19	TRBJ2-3	CASSLDRWADTQYF
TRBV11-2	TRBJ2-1	CASSPPASREQFF
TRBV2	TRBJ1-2	CATPPSAGIAGYTF
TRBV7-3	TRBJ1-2	CASSVGTGDLYGYTF
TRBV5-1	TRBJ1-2	CASSLEGTGRSYGYTF
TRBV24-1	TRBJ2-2	CATSDLDGDTGELFF
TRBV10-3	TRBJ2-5	CAFKRIRGGLWVSNMFRFQETQYF
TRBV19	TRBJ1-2	CASSPGQGNAYGYTF
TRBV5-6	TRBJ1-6	CASSLYGGKSSPLHF
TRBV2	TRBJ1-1	CASSVQGANTEAFF
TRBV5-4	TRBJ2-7	CASSPGGSGGEYEQYF
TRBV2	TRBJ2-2	CASRTQGSGELFF
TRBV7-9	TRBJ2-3	CASSFHRRTGYPDTQYF
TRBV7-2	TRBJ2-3	CASSSGLAGTDTQYF
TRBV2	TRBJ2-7	CASTGGAELNGEQYF
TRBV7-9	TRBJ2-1	CASRRGGVSDEQFF
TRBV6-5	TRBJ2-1	CASSSTGMAQFF
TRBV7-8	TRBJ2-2	CASSSTGLATGELFF
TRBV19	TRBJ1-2	CASSSGGAGYTF
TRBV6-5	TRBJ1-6	CASSYRGINSPLHF
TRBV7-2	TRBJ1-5	CASSSRGYSNQPQHF
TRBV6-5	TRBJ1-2	CASSYSTTGEIYGYTF
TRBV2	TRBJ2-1	CASSDRGSSYNEQFF
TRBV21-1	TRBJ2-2	CASSLTSGGITGELFF
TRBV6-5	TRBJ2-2	CASSYNRVGTGELFF
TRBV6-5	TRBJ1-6	CASSYSDRVNSPLHF
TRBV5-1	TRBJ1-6	CASSLKTGNNSPLHF
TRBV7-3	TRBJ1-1	CASSKDRNTEAFF
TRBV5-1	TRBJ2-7	CASSLAAGIYYEQYF
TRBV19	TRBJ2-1	CASSIMGEFGGPYNEQFF
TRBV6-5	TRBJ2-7	CASSYSGTRALSEQYF